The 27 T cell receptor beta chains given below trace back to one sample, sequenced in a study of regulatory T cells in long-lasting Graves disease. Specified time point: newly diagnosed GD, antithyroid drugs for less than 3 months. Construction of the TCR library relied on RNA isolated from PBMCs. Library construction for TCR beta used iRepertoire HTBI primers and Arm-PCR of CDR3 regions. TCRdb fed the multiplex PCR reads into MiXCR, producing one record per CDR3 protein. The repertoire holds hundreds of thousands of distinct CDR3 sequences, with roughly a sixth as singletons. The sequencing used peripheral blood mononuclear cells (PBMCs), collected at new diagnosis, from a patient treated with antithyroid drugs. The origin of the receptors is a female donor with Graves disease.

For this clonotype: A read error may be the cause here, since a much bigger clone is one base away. The CDR3 loop reads CVSSFDRGRSDTQYF. The CDR3 DNA follows: TGTGTCAGCAGTTTCGACAGGGGGCGGTCGGATACGCAGTATTTT. The V call is TRBV12-3 or TRBV12-4, the J call TRBJ2-3; 10 bases map to TRBD1. The CDR3 is 15 amino acids.

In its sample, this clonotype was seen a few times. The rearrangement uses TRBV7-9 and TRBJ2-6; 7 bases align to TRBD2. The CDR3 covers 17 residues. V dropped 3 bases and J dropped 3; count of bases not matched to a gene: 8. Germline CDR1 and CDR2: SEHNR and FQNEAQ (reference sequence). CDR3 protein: CASSFGGSGNGANVLTF. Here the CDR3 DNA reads TGTGCCAGCAGCTTCGGGGGGTCTGGGAATGGGGCCAACGTCCTGACTTTC.

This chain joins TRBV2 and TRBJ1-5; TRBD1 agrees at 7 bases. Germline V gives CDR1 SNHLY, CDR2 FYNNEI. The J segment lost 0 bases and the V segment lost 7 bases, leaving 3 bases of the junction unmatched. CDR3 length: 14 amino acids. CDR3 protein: CASKQGYSNQPQHF. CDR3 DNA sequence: TGTGCCAGCAAACAGGGGTATAGCAATCAGCCCCAGCATTTT.

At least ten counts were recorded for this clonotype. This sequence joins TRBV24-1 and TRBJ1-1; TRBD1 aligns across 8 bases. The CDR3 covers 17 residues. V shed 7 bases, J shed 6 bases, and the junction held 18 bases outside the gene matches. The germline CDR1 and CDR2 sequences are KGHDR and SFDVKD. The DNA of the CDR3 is TGTGCCACCAGGGGCAAAGGGTTATCAGGGGGCGCAGCTGAAGCTTTCTTT. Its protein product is CATRGKGLSGGAAEAFF.

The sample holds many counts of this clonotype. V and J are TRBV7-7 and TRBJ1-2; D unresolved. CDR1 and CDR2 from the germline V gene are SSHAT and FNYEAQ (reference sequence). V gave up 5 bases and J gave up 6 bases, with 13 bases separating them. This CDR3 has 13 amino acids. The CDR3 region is CASSPKDTDGYTF. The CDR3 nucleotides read TGTGCCAGCAGCCCGAAAGACACGGATGGCTACACCTTC.

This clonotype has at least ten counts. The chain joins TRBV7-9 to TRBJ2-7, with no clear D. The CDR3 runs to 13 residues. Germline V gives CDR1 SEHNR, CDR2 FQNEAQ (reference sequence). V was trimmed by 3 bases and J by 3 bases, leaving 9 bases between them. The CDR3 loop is CASSFFENYEQYF. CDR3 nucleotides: TGTGCCAGCAGCTTTTTCGAGAACTACGAGCAGTACTTC.

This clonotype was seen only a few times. CDR3 residues: CAISGSGELFF. CDR3 DNA sequence: TGTGCCATCAGTGGCTCCGGGGAGCTGTTTTTT. The chain links TRBV10-3 to TRBJ2-2; D call uncertain. This CDR3 has 11 amino acids. CDR1 is ENHRY and CDR2 is SYGVKD in the germline V gene. V lost 4 bases to trimming and J lost 6 bases, with 3 bases between them.

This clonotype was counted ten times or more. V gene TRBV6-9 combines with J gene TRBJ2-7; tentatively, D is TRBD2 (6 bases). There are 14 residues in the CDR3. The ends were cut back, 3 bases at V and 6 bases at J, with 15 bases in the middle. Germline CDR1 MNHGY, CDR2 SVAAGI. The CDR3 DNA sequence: TGTGCCAGCAGTTACGAGGCTCGGCGGGGCGAGCAGTACTTC. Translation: CASSYEARRGEQYF.

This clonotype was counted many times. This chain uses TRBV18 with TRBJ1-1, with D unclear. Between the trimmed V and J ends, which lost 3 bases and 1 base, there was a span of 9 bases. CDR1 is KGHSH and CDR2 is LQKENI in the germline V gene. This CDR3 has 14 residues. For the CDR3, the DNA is TGTGCCAGCTCACCCGGCCCAGGGAACACTGAAGCTTTCTTT. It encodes CASSPGPGNTEAFF.

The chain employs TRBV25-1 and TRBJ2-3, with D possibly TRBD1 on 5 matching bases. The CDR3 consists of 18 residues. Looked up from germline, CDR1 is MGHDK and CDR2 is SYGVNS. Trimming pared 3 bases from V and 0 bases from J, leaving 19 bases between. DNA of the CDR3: TGTGCCAGCAGTGACCCCGCCAAGAACCCAGGGAGCACAGATACGCAGTATTTT. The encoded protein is CASSDPAKNPGSTDTQYF.

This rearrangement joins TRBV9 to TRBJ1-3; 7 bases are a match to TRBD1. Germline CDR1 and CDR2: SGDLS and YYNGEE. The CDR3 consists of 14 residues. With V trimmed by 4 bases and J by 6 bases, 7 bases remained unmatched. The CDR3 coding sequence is TGTGCCAGCAGCCTGACAGGGCCCCAAAACACCATATATTTT. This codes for CASSLTGPQNTIYF.

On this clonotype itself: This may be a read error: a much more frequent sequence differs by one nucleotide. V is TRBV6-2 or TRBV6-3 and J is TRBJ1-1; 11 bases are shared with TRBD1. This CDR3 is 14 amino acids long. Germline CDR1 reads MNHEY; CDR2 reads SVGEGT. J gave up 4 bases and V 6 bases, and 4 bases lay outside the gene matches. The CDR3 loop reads CASRDRGHLTEAFF. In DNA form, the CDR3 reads TGTGCCAGCAGGGACAGGGGGCACCTCACTGAAGCTTTCTTT.

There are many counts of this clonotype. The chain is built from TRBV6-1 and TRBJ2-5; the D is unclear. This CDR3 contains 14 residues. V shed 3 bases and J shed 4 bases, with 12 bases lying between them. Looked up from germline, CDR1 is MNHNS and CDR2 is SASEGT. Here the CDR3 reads CASSDSAFSETQYF. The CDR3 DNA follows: TGTGCCAGCAGTGATTCCGCGTTTTCAGAGACCCAGTACTTC.

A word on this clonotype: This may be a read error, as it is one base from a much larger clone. CDR3: CAWKVPGRGVHEQYF. The CDR3 DNA reads as TGTGCCTGGAAAGTACCAGGCAGGGGTGTGCACGAGCAGTACTTC. The gene calls are TRBV30 and TRBJ2-7; D is possibly TRBD1 (6 bases). This CDR3 spans 15 amino acids. The germline V gene has CDR1 GTSNPN and CDR2 SVGIG (reference sequence). With 4 bases removed from V and 5 bases from J, the gap between germline ends came to 21 bases.

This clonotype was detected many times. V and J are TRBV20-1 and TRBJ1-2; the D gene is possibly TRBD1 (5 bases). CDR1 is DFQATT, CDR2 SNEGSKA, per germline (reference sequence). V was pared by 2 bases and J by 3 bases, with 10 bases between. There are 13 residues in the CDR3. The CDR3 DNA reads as TGCAGTGCTAGACAGGGAACTGACTATGGCTACACCTTC. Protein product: CSARQGTDYGYTF.

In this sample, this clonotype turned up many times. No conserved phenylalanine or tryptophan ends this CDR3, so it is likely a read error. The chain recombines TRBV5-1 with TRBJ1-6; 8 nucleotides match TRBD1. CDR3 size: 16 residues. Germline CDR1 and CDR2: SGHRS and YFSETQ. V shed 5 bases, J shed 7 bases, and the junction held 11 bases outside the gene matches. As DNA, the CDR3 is TGCGCCAGCAGAGCTATCGGACAGGGAGAAAATTCACCCCTCCACCTT. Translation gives CASRAIGQGENSPLHL.

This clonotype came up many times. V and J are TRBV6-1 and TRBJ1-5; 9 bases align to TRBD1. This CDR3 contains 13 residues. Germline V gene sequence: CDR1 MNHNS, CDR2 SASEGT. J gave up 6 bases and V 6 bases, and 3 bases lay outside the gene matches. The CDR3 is CASSTGGGQPQHF. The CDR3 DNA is TGTGCCAGCAGCACAGGGGGCGGTCAGCCCCAGCATTTT.

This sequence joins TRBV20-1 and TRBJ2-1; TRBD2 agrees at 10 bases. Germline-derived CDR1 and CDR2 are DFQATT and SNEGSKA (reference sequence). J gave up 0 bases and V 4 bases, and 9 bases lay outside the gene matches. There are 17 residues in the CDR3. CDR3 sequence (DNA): TGCAGTGCTATAACCGGGACTAGCGACAGCTCCTACAATGAGCAGTTCTTC. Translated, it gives CSAITGTSDSSYNEQFF.

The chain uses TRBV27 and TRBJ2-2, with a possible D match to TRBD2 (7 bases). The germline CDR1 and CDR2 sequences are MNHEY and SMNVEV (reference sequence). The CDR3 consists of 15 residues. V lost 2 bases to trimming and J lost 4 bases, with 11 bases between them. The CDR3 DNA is TGTGCCAGCAGTTTAGAGGGGGGGGGCACCGGGGAGCTGTTTTTT. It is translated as CASSLEGGGTGELFF.

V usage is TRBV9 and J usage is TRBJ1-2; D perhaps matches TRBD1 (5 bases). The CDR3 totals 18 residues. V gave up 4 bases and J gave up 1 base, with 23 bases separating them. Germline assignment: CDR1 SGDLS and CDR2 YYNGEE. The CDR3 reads CASSSTPPRQGFNYGYTF. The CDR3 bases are TGTGCCAGCAGCTCCACCCCTCCGAGGCAGGGCTTTAACTATGGCTACACCTTC. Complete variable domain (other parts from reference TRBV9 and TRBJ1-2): DSGVTQTPKHLITATGQRVTLRCSPRSGDLSVYWYQQSLDQGLQFLIQYYNGEERAKGNILERFSAQQFPDLHSELNLSSLELGDSALYFCASSSTPPRQGFNYGYTFGSGTRLTVV.

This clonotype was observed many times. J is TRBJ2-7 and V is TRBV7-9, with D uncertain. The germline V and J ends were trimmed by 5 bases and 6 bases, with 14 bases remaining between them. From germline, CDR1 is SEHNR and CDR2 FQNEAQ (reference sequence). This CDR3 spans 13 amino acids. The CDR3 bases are TGTGCCAGCAGCCCCCGTCGGCCCACCGAGCAGTACTTC. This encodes CASSPRRPTEQYF.

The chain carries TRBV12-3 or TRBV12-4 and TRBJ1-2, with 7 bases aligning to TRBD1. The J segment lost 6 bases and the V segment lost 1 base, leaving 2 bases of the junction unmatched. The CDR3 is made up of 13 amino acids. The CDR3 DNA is TGTGCCAGCAGTTTAGTGGGGACAGATGGCTACACCTTC. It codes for CASSLVGTDGYTF.

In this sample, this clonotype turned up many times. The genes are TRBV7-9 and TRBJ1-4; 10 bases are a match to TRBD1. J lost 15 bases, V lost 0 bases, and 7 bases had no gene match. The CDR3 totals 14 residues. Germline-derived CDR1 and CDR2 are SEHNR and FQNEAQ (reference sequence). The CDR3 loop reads CASSLAWDRGELFF. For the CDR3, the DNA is TGTGCCAGCAGCTTAGCATGGGACAGGGGCGAGTTGTTTTTT.

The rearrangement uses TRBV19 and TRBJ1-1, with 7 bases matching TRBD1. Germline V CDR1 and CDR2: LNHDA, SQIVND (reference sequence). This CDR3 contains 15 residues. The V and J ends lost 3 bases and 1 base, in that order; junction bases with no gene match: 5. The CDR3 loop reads CASSIADRENTEAFF. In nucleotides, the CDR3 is TGTGCCAGTAGTATTGCAGACAGGGAGAACACTGAAGCTTTCTTT.

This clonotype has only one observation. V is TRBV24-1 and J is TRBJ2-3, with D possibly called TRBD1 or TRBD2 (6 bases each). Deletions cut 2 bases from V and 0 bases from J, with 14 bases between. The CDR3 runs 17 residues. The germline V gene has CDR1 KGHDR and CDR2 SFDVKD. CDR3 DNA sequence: TGTGCCACCAGTGATTGGGGGGCAGGGTATAGCACAGATACGCAGTATTTT. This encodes CATSDWGAGYSTDTQYF.

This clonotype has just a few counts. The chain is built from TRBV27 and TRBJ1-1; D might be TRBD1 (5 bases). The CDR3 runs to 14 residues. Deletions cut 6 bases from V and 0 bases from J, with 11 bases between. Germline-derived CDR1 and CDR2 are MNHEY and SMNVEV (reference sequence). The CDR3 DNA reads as TGTGCCAGCAGCCGACAGAGGATGAACACTGAAGCTTTCTTT. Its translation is CASSRQRMNTEAFF.

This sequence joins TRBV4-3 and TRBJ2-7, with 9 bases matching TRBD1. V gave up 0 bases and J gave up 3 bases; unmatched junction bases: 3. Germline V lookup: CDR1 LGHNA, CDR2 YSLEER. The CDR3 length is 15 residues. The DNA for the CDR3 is TGCGCCAGCAGCCAAGATTCGACAGGGGGCTACGAGCAGTACTTC. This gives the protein CASSQDSTGGYEQYF.